Listed here are 5 T cell receptor beta chains from one sample, sequenced in a study of T cell repertoires in cytomegalovirus infection. TCRdb re-called the reads through MiXCR, storing one row per CDR3 protein. The data show 200,000 to 250,000 distinct CDR3 sequences, about 23% seen once. What was sequenced was CD8+ T cells from PBMCs. The receptors were sampled from a human donor in good health (CMV status not recorded). Some clones in this sample may be carry-over from other donors' samples.

This clonotype was counted a few times. The chain combines TRBV11-2 with TRBJ2-7; weak D call: TRBD1 (5 bases). Trimming removed 0 bases from V and 5 bases from J, with 11 bases in between. This CDR3 is 14 amino acids long. Germline V gene data show CDR1 as SGHAT and CDR2 as FQNNGV. The chain's CDR3 is CASSLEQGLDEQYF. In DNA, the CDR3 is TGTGCCAGCAGCTTAGAGCAGGGATTGGACGAGCAGTACTTC.

The genes are TRBV20-1 and TRBJ2-1, with D possibly being TRBD2 (5 bases). The CDR3 covers 13 residues. The V end lost 5 bases, the J end lost 8 bases, and 16 bases lay between the germline ends. CDR1 is DFQATT and CDR2 is SNEGSKA in the germline V gene (reference sequence). CDR3 in amino acids: CSALDYGTDEQFF. CDR3 in DNA: TGCAGTGCTCTAGACTACGGCACCGATGAGCAGTTCTTC.

The V and J genes are TRBV5-4 and TRBJ2-7; 7 positions match TRBD1. In germline, CDR1 is SGHNT, CDR2 YYREEE (reference sequence). Trimming cost V 8 bases and J 1 base; bases outside gene matches: 9. The CDR3 runs 14 residues. The CDR3 here is CASWKNRGSYEQYF. The CDR3 DNA is TGTGCCAGTTGGAAAAACAGGGGTTCCTACGAGCAGTACTTC.

This clonotype was seen many times. This chain links TRBV12-3 or TRBV12-4 with TRBJ2-2; TRBD2 matches at 7 bases. J lost 3 bases, V lost 3 bases, and 4 bases had no gene match. CDR3 length: 15 amino acids. CDR3 coding DNA: TGTGCCAGCAGTTTCAGCGGGGCTGACACCGGGGAGCTGTTTTTT. Translated: CASSFSGADTGELFF.

The chain joins TRBV19 to TRBJ1-3; D possibly corresponds to TRBD1 (5 bases). There are 15 residues in the CDR3. V dropped 5 bases and J dropped 0 bases, with 11 bases sitting between them. Germline values: CDR1 LNHDA, CDR2 SQIVND (reference sequence). The CDR3 sequence: CASSDGAYSGNTIYF. The CDR3 region has the DNA TGTGCCAGTAGTGACGGGGCCTACTCTGGAAACACCATATATTTT.